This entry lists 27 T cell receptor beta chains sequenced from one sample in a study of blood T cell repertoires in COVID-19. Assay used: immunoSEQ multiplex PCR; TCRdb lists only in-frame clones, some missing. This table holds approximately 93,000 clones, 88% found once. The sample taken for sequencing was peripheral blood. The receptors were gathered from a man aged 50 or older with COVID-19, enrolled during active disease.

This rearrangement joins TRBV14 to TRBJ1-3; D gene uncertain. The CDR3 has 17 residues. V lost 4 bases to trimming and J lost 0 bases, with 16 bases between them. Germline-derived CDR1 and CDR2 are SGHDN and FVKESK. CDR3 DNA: TGTGCCAGCAGCCTAGGCGGTTATTGGGTCTCTGGAAACACCATATATTTT. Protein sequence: CASSLGGYWVSGNTIYF.

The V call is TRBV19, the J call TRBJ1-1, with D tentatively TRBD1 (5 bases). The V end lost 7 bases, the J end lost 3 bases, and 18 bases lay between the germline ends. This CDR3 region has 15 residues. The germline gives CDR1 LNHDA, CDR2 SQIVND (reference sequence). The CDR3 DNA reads TGTGCCAGTATACGGACCGACCCGGGGGACACTGAAGCTTTCTTT. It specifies CASIRTDPGDTEAFF.

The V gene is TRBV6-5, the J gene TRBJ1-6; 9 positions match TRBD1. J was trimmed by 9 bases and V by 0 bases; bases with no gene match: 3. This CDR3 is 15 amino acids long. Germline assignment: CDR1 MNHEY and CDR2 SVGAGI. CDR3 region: CASSYSDRGTSPLHF. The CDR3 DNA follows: TGTGCCAGCAGTTACTCGGACAGGGGAACTTCACCCCTCCACTTT.

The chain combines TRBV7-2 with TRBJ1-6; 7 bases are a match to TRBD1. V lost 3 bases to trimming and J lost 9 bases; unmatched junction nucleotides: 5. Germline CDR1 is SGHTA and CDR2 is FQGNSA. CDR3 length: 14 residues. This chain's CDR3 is CASSFVGQVSPLHF. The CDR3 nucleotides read TGTGCCAGCAGCTTCGTCGGACAGGTTTCACCCCTCCACTTT.

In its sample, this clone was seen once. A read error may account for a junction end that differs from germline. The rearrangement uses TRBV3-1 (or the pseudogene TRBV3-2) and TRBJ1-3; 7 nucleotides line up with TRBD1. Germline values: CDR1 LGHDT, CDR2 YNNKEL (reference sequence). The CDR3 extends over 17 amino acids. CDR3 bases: TGTGCCAGCAGCCTTTATATGACAGGGACCTCTGAAAACACCATATATTTT. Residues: CASSLYMTGTSENTIYF.

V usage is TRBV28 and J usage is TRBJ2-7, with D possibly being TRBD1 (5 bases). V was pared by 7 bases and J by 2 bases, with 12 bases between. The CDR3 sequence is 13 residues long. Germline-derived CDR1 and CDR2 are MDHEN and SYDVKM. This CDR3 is CASTRDRAYEQYF. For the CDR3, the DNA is TGTGCCAGCACCCGAGACAGAGCCTACGAGCAGTACTTC.

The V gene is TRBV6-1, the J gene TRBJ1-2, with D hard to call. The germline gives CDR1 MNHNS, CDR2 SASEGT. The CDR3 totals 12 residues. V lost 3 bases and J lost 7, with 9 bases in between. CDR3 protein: CASSDSGFGYTF. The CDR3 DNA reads TGTGCCAGCAGTGATTCCGGGTTTGGCTACACCTTC.

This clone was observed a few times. The chain's CDR3 is CASTGFNTEAFF. As DNA, the CDR3 is TGTGCCAGTACAGGGTTCAACACTGAAGCTTTCTTT. The chain has TRBV19 and TRBJ1-1, with D perhaps TRBD1 (5 bases). Germline CDR1 is LNHDA and CDR2 is SQIVND (reference sequence). The CDR3 length is 12 residues. Deletions cut 7 bases from V and 2 bases from J, with 8 bases between.

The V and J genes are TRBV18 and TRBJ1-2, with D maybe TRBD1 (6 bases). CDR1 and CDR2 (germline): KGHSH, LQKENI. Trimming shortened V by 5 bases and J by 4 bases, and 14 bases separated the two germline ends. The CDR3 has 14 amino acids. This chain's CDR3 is CASSDTGQSYGYTF. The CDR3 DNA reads TGTGCCAGCTCAGATACGGGACAAAGCTATGGCTACACCTTC.

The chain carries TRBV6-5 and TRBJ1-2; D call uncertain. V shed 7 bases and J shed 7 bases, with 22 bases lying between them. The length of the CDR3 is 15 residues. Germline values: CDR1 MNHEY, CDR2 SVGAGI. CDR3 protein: CASIGPARGLGGYTF. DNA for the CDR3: TGTGCCAGCATAGGGCCTGCGCGGGGTTTAGGTGGCTACACCTTC.

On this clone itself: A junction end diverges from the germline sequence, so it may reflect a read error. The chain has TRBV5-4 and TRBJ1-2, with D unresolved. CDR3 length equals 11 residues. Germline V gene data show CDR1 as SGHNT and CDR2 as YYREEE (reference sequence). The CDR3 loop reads CASSLDYGYTF. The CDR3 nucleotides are TGTGCCAGCAGCTTGGACTACGGCTACACCTTC.

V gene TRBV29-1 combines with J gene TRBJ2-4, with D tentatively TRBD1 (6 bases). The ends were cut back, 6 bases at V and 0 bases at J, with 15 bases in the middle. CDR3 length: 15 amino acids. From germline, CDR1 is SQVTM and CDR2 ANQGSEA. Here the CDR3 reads CSVLDRPGAKNIQYF. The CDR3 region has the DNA TGCAGCGTGCTCGACAGGCCTGGAGCCAAAAACATTCAGTACTTC.

CDR3 sequence: CASSKGLMTYGYTF. In DNA, the CDR3 is TGTGCCAGCAGCAAAGGACTGATGACTTATGGCTACACCTTC. The chain carries TRBV5-6 and TRBJ1-2; D is uncertain. The CDR3 has 14 amino acids. In germline, CDR1 is SGHDT, CDR2 YYEEEE. The germline V and J ends were trimmed by 4 bases and 5 bases, with 15 bases remaining between them. The full variable domain, with the rest looked up from reference TRBV5-6 and TRBJ1-2, is DAGVTQSPTHLIKTRGQQVTLRCSPKSGHDTVSWYQQALGQGPQFIFQYYEEEERQRGNFPDRFSGHQFPNYSSELNVNALLLGDSALYLCASSKGLMTYGYTFGSGTRLTVV.

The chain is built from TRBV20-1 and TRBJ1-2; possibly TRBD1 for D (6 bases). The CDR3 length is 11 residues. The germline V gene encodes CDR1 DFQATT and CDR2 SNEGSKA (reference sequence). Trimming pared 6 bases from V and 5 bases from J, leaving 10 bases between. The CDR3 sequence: CSAHTGYGYTF. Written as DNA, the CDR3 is TGCAGTGCACATACAGGGTATGGCTACACCTTC.

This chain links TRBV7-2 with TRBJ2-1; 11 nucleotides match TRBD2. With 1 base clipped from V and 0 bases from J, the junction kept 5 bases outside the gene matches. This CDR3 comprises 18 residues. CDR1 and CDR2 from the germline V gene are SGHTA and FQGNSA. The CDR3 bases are TGTGCCAGCAGCTTAGTAGCTAGCGGGGGGCCCTCCTACAATGAGCAGTTCTTC. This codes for CASSLVASGGPSYNEQFF.

The CDR3 DNA reads as TGTGCCAGCAGCAAATGGCGGGGGGACCTTAGCACAGATACGCAGTATTTT. It translates to CASSKWRGDLSTDTQYF. V usage is TRBV11-2 and J usage is TRBJ2-3; 8 bases are a match to TRBD2. CDR1 is SGHAT and CDR2 is FQNNGV in the germline V gene. V shed 5 bases and J 0 bases; nucleotides not matched to a gene: 10. The CDR3 contains 17 residues. The full variable domain, with the rest looked up from reference TRBV11-2 and TRBJ2-3, is EAGVAQSPRYKIIEKRQSVAFWCNPISGHATLYWYQQILGQGPKLLIQFQNNGVVDDSQLPKDRFSAERLKGVDSTLKIQPAKLEDSAVYLCASSKWRGDLSTDTQYFGPGTRLTVL.

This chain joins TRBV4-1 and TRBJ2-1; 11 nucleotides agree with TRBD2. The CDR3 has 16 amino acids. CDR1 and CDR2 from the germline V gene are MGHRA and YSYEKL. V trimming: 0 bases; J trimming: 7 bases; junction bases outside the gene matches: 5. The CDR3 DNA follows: TGCGCCAGCAGCCAAGATCAGGCTAGCGGGGGGAATGAGCAGTTCTTC. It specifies CASSQDQASGGNEQFF.

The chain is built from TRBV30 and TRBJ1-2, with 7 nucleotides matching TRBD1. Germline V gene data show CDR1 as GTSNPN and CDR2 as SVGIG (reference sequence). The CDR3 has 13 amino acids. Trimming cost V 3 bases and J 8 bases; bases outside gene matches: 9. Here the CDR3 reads CAWRTTGAGGYTF. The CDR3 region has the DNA TGTGCCTGGAGAACTACAGGGGCAGGCGGCTACACCTTC.

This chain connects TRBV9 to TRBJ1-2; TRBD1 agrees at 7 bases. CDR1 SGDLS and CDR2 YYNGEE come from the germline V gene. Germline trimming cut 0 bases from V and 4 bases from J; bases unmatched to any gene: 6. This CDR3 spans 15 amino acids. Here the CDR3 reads CASSVGGDSGYGYTF. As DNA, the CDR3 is TGTGCCAGCAGCGTAGGCGGGGACAGCGGCTATGGCTACACCTTC.

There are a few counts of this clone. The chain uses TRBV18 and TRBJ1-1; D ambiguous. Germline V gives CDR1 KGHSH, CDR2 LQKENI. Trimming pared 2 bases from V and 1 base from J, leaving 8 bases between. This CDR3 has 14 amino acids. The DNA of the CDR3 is TGTGCCAGCTCACCAAGTGAGGGGAACACTGAAGCTTTCTTT. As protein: CASSPSEGNTEAFF.

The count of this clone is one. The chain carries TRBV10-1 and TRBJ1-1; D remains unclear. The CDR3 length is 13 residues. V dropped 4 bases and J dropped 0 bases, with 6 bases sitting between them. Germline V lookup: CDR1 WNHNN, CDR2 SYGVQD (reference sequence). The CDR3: CASSGAVNTEAFF. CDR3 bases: TGCGCCAGCAGTGGAGCCGTGAACACTGAAGCTTTCTTT.

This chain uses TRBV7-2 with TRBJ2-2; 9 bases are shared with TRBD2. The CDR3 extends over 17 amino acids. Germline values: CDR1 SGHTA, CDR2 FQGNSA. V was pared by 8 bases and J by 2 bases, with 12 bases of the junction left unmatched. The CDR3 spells CASRSPRTSANTGELFF. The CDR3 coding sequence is TGTGCCAGCCGATCCCCTAGGACTAGCGCAAACACCGGGGAGCTGTTTTTT.

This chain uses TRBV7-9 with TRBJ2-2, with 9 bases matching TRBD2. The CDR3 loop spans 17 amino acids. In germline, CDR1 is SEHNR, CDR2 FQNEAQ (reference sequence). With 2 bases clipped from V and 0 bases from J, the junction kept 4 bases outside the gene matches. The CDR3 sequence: CASSLRLAGTNTGELFF. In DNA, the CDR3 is TGTGCCAGCAGCTTAAGGCTAGCGGGGACGAACACCGGGGAGCTGTTTTTT.

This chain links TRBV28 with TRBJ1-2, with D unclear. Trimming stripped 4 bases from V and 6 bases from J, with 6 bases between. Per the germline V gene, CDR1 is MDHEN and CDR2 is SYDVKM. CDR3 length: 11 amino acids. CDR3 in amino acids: CASSSVDGYTF. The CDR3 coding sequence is TGTGCCAGCAGTTCAGTGGATGGCTACACCTTC.

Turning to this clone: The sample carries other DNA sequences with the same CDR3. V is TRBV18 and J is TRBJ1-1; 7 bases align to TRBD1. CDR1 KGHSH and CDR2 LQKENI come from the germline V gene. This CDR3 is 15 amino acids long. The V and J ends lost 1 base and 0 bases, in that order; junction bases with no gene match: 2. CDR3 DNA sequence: TGTGCCAGCTCACCACAAACAGGGGTGAACACTGAAGCTTTCTTT. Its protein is CASSPQTGVNTEAFF. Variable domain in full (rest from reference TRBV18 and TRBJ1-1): NAGVMQNPRHLVRRRGQEARLRCSPMKGHSHVYWYRQLPEEGLKFMVYLQKENIIDESGMPKERFSAEFPKEGPSILRIQQVVRGDSAAYFCASSPQTGVNTEAFFGQGTRLTVV.

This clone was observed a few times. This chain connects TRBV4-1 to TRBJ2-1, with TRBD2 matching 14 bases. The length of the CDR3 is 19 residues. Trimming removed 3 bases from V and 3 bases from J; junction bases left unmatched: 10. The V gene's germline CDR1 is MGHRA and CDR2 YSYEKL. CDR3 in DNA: TGCGCCAGCAGCCAGATTGGACTAGCGGGGGGCTTTATCTACAATGAGCAGTTCTTC. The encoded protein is CASSQIGLAGGFIYNEQFF.

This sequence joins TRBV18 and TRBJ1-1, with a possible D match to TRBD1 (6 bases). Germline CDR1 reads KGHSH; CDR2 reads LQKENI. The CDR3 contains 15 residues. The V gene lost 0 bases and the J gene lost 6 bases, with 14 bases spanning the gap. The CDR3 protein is CASSPPQGPNAEAFF. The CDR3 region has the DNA TGTGCCAGCTCACCACCACAGGGACCCAACGCTGAAGCTTTCTTT.